The 25 T cell receptor beta chains listed next were all sequenced from one sample in a study of persistence of HIV-infected CD4 T cells. Cells were stimulated with CMV-infected fibroblast lysates at 10 ug/mL. Sorted nonresponding memory CD4+ T cells were CD40L-negative, CD69-negative, CD45RO-high. Antigens of these TCRs are unknown. The immunoSEQ assay was version 4, run in survey mode. Produced via immunoSEQ multiplex PCR; TCRdb's table is partial and in-frame only. This table has more than 35,000 clones, 80% appearing once. Sequencing was performed on CD4+ T cells sorted from PBMCs after approximately 20-hour stimulation, taken from a patient who received antiretroviral therapy. These receptors were obtained from an adult man with HIV who was CMV-seropositive.

This sequence joins TRBV28 and TRBJ1-5; TRBD1 might be the D (6 bases). The V end was cut by 3 bases, the J end by 3 bases, with 12 bases between. Per the germline V gene, CDR1 is MDHEN and CDR2 is SYDVKM. The CDR3 contains 15 residues. CDR3 protein: CASSLEGGDNQPQHF. The CDR3, as DNA: TGTGCCAGCAGTTTGGAGGGGGGCGACAATCAGCCCCAGCATTTT.

The rearrangement uses TRBV5-1 and TRBJ1-4, with 8 bases aligning to TRBD1. The CDR3 has 17 residues. The junction had 13 bases not matched to a gene; V was cut back by 2 bases and J by 7 bases. Germline values: CDR1 SGHRS, CDR2 YFSETQ. The CDR3: CASSLQGGSSYGEKLFF. CDR3 bases: TGCGCCAGCAGCTTACAGGGGGGGAGCAGCTATGGTGAAAAACTGTTTTTT.

This chain connects TRBV7-8 to TRBJ1-6; D remains ambiguous. CDR3 length: 15 residues. Germline CDR1 reads SGHVS; CDR2 reads FQNEAQ. The ends were cut back, 0 bases at V and 5 bases at J, with 8 bases in the middle. In DNA, the CDR3 is TGTGCCAGCAGCTTAGCAGGGCCCAATAATTCACCCCTCCACTTT. It specifies CASSLAGPNNSPLHF.

The CDR3 region is CASSSGTSKVQFF. The CDR3 DNA sequence: TGTGCCAGCAGCTCAGGGACTAGCAAGGTGCAGTTCTTC. The chain joins TRBV7-3 to TRBJ2-1; TRBD2 matches 9 bases. The CDR3 spans 13 residues. The germline V gene encodes CDR1 SGHTA and CDR2 FQGTGA. Trimming at V came to 4 bases and at J to 12 bases, leaving 7 bases not matched to a gene.

The chain carries TRBV3-1 (or the pseudogene TRBV3-2) and TRBJ1-5, with D hard to call. The CDR3 has 14 residues. V lost 1 base, J lost 4 bases, and 8 bases lay in between. CDR1 LGHDT and CDR2 YNNKEL come from the germline V gene (reference sequence). Written as DNA, the CDR3 is TGTGCCAGCAGCCAAGGGGTTACGAATCAGCCCCAGCATTTT. Its translation: CASSQGVTNQPQHF.

This CDR3 is CASSERAAGANVLTF. The CDR3 DNA is TGTGCCAGCAGTGAAAGAGCAGCTGGGGCCAACGTCCTGACTTTC. The rearrangement joins TRBV6-1 to TRBJ2-6; D remains ambiguous. The CDR3 spans 15 residues. The ends were cut back, 2 bases at V and 2 bases at J, with 7 bases in the middle. Looked up from germline, CDR1 is MNHNS and CDR2 is SASEGT.

This clone showed up just once. V is TRBV29-1 and J is TRBJ1-1, with D unclear. Per germline, CDR1 SQVTM and CDR2 ANQGSEA. V was cut by 6 bases and J by 6 bases, with 11 bases left in between. There are 11 residues in the CDR3. This chain's CDR3 is CSVVKGPEAFF. CDR3 sequence (DNA): TGCAGCGTCGTGAAGGGCCCTGAAGCTTTCTTT.

This clone came up a few times. The sample holds other DNA sequences that translate to the same CDR3. The chain joins TRBV18 to TRBJ1-5; TRBD1 is a possible D gene (5 bases). Trimming took 3 bases from V and 2 from J, leaving 8 bases between them. This CDR3 spans 14 amino acids. Germline assignment: CDR1 KGHSH and CDR2 LQKENI. The CDR3 DNA reads as TGTGCCAGCTCACCGGGGGGACGCAATCAGCCCCAGCATTTT. Its protein product is CASSPGGRNQPQHF.

The chain combines TRBV5-6 with TRBJ2-1; D is unresolved. V was clipped by 0 bases and J by 8 bases, with 3 bases between them. The length of the CDR3 is 11 residues. The germline gives CDR1 SGHDT, CDR2 YYEEEE. This chain's CDR3 is CASSLEDEQFF. The CDR3 DNA reads TGTGCCAGCAGCTTGGAGGATGAGCAGTTCTTC. The full variable domain, rest sourced from reference TRBV5-6 and TRBJ2-1, is DAGVTQSPTHLIKTRGQQVTLRCSPKSGHDTVSWYQQALGQGPQFIFQYYEEEERQRGNFPDRFSGHQFPNYSSELNVNALLLGDSALYLCASSLEDEQFFGPGTRLTVL.

This rearrangement joins TRBV7-6 to TRBJ2-3, with D uncertain. Trimming removed 1 base at V and 0 bases at J, with 5 bases between. This CDR3 spans 14 amino acids. Germline-derived CDR1 and CDR2 are SGHVS and FNYEAQ. For the CDR3, the DNA is TGTGCCAGCAGCTTAGGGGCGAGCACAGATACGCAGTATTTT. This codes for CASSLGASTDTQYF.

The rearrangement links TRBV6-4 to TRBJ1-5; D remains ambiguous. CDR1 is MRHNA and CDR2 is SNTAGT in the germline V gene. The CDR3 has 13 amino acids. Trimming pared 6 bases from V and 4 bases from J, leaving 10 bases between. The chain's CDR3 is CASSPELNQPQHF. CDR3 nucleotides: TGTGCCAGCAGCCCCGAACTGAATCAGCCCCAGCATTTT.

Written as DNA, the CDR3 is TGTGCCAGCGGGGCTTTCCACGAGCAGTACTTC. Residues: CASGAFHEQYF. The chain is built from TRBV6-5 and TRBJ2-7; D might be TRBD1 (5 bases). The germline gives CDR1 MNHEY, CDR2 SVGAGI. Between the trimmed V and J ends, which lost 8 bases and 5 bases, there was a span of 10 bases. This CDR3 comprises 11 residues.

The J gene is TRBJ1-2, the V gene TRBV5-1; the D gene is possibly TRBD1 (5 bases). Germline CDR1 SGHRS, CDR2 YFSETQ. This CDR3 contains 15 residues. V dropped 0 bases and J dropped 4 bases, with 13 bases sitting between them. The CDR3: CASSLGGPEGYGYTF. The CDR3 DNA follows: TGCGCCAGCAGCTTGGGGGGCCCCGAGGGCTATGGCTACACCTTC. Looking up the rest from reference TRBV5-1 and TRBJ1-2 gives the full variable domain: KAGVTQTPRYLIKTRGQQVTLSCSPISGHRSVSWYQQTPGQGLQFLFEYFSETQRNKGNFPGRFSGRQFSNSRSEMNVSTLELGDSALYLCASSLGGPEGYGYTFGSGTRLTVV.

The chain links TRBV5-4 to TRBJ2-7; 9 bases are shared with TRBD2. Per germline, CDR1 SGHNT and CDR2 YYREEE (reference sequence). The length of the CDR3 is 15 residues. The trim removed 6 bases at V and 9 bases at J, leaving 16 bases unmatched. Here the CDR3 reads CASTPSGQAGGRQYF. The CDR3 DNA reads TGTGCCAGCACCCCTTCCGGTCAAGCGGGGGGCCGGCAGTACTTC.

Only one count was recorded for this clone. The chain carries TRBV5-5 and TRBJ1-3; D remains ambiguous. This CDR3 spans 17 amino acids. The ends were cut back, 0 bases at V and 1 base at J, with 14 bases in the middle. CDR1 is SGHKS, CDR2 YYEKEE, per germline (reference sequence). The CDR3 DNA is TGTGCCAGCAGCTTGGGACAACTAGCCCAGTCTGGAAACACCATATATTTT. The encoded protein is CASSLGQLAQSGNTIYF. The variable domain in full, with the rest retrieved from reference TRBV5-5 and TRBJ1-3, is DAGVTQSPTHLIKTRGQQVTLRCSPISGHKSVSWYQQVLGQGPQFIFQYYEKEERGRGNFPDRFSARQFPNYSSELNVNALLLGDSALYLCASSLGQLAQSGNTIYFGEGSWLTVV.

This clone has a handful of counts. V is TRBV3-1 (or the pseudogene TRBV3-2) and J is TRBJ1-1; TRBD1 matches 7 bases. The germline CDR1 and CDR2 sequences are LGHDT and YNNKEL (reference sequence). V lost 2 bases and J lost 2; bases outside the gene matches: 5. This CDR3 region has 15 residues. The CDR3 protein is CASSQRQGKNTEAFF. CDR3 nucleotide sequence: TGTGCCAGCAGCCAACGACAGGGCAAAAACACTGAAGCTTTCTTT.

This chain links TRBV19 with TRBJ1-4; D not certain. The CDR3 extends over 15 amino acids. Germline V CDR1 and CDR2: LNHDA, SQIVND (reference sequence). Trimming removed 6 bases at V and 8 bases at J, with 19 bases between. The CDR3 region has the DNA TGTGCCAGTAGCCGACGGACGTCTTCAGGCGAAAAACTGTTTTTT. It specifies CASSRRTSSGEKLFF.

With regard to this clone: Distinct nucleotide sequences in the sample also encode this CDR3. This chain uses TRBV14 with TRBJ2-4; possible D gene TRBD2, 6 bases. Between the trimmed V and J ends, which lost 0 bases and 0 bases, there was a span of 9 bases. Germline values: CDR1 SGHDN, CDR2 FVKESK. The CDR3 is 16 amino acids. The CDR3 here is CASSQEVGGAKNIQYF. The CDR3 nucleotides are TGTGCCAGCAGCCAAGAGGTGGGGGGAGCCAAAAACATTCAGTACTTC. The full variable domain, its missing parts supplied by reference TRBV14 and TRBJ2-4, is EAGVTQFPSHSVIEKGQTVTLRCDPISGHDNLYWYRRVMGKEIKFLLHFVKESKQDESGMPNNRFLAERTGGTYSTLKVQPAELEDSGVYFCASSQEVGGAKNIQYFGAGTRLSVL.

The sample holds a few counts of this clone. The chain has TRBV27 and TRBJ2-4; 10 bases map to TRBD1. V dropped 2 bases and J dropped 7; count of bases not matched to a gene: 5. This CDR3 comprises 15 residues. The germline CDR1 and CDR2 sequences are MNHEY and SMNVEV (reference sequence). CDR3: CASSLERQGANIQYF. The CDR3 DNA is TGTGCCAGCAGTTTAGAGAGACAGGGGGCTAACATTCAGTACTTC.

V usage is TRBV28 and J usage is TRBJ1-5; D remains ambiguous. The CDR3 is made up of 14 amino acids. Looked up from germline, CDR1 is MDHEN and CDR2 is SYDVKM. The V end lost 6 bases, the J end lost 4 bases, and 13 bases lay between the germline ends. The CDR3 region has the DNA TGTGCCAGCAGGGGTAGGGAGAGAAATCAGCCCCAGCATTTT. Protein sequence: CASRGRERNQPQHF. The variable domain in full, completed from reference TRBV28 and TRBJ1-5, reads DVKVTQSSRYLVKRTGEKVFLECVQDMDHENMFWYRQDPGLGLRLIYFSYDVKMKEKGDIPEGYSVSREKKERFSLILESASTNQTSMYLCASRGRERNQPQHFGDGTRLSIL.

This chain uses TRBV18 with TRBJ2-3; 8 nucleotides line up with TRBD1. Germline V gene sequence: CDR1 KGHSH, CDR2 LQKENI. J was trimmed by 0 bases and V by 0 bases; bases with no gene match: 5. The CDR3 extends over 17 amino acids. As DNA, the CDR3 is TGTGCCAGCTCACCACCGGGGACAGGAGCTAGCACAGATACGCAGTATTTT. This sequence encodes CASSPPGTGASTDTQYF.

V gene TRBV20-1 combines with J gene TRBJ2-5, with D maybe TRBD1 (6 bases). Germline assignment: CDR1 DFQATT and CDR2 SNEGSKA (reference sequence). CDR3 size: 15 residues. V lost 3 bases to trimming and J lost 4 bases, with 18 bases between them. The CDR3 protein is CSASPSRGYRETQYF. The CDR3 nucleotides read TGCAGTGCTAGTCCCTCAAGGGGGTATAGAGAGACCCAGTACTTC.

The rearrangement uses TRBV28 and TRBJ1-1; a possible D gene is TRBD1 (6 bases). Looked up from germline, CDR1 is MDHEN and CDR2 is SYDVKM. This CDR3 has 14 residues. Trimming removed 2 bases from V and 3 bases from J, with 10 bases in between. The CDR3 spells CASSLGTRYTEAFF. The CDR3, as DNA: TGTGCCAGCAGTTTAGGGACACGTTACACTGAAGCTTTCTTT. Complete variable domain (other parts from reference TRBV28 and TRBJ1-1): DVKVTQSSRYLVKRTGEKVFLECVQDMDHENMFWYRQDPGLGLRLIYFSYDVKMKEKGDIPEGYSVSREKKERFSLILESASTNQTSMYLCASSLGTRYTEAFFGQGTRLTVV.

The chain couples TRBV13 to TRBJ2-4, with 8 bases fitting TRBD1. This CDR3 contains 15 residues. CDR1 and CDR2 from the germline V gene are PRHDT and FYEKMQ (reference sequence). J lost 2 bases, V lost 4 bases, and 4 bases had no gene match. The CDR3 nucleotides are TGTGCCAGCAGCTCAGGACAGGGAACCAAAAACATTCAGTACTTC. This sequence encodes CASSSGQGTKNIQYF.

With regard to this clone: The DNA is left out, because the CDR3 cannot be placed on it with certainty; the CDR3 is given as TCRdb lists it. The CDR3 reads CASSTSGGSSYEQYF. J is TRBJ2-7 and V is TRBV6-1; no DNA check was done on the table's D call, TRBD2. The length of the CDR3 is 15 amino acids, counting both ends. Per the germline V gene, CDR1 is MNHNS and CDR2 is SASEGT.